Given below is one TCR beta chain in context. CDR1 is LNHDA and CDR2 is SQIVND in the germline V gene (reference sequence). Trimming at V came to 4 bases and at J to 2 bases, leaving 9 bases not matched to a gene. The CDR3 has 16 residues. Libraries were prepared by immunoSEQ multiplex PCR; TCRdb keeps only in-frame clonotypes and omits some of them. The sample holds around 40,000 clones; 65% to 85% are singletons and the top ten take about 44%. The entry originates in a study of blood T cell repertoires in COVID-19. Study details: From the United States, Italy and Spain came samples of acute and convalescent COVID-19.

The source is a woman of 80 years or more with active or convalescent COVID-19. The material sequenced was peripheral blood. J is TRBJ1-2 and V is TRBV19; 8 positions agree with TRBD1. The CDR3 nucleotides read TGTGCCAGTAGTACACCAGCTAGGACAGGGAACTATGGCTACACCTTC. It translates to CASSTPARTGNYGYTF.